This TCR beta chain comes out of a study of CD8 T cells in Susac syndrome. Reverse transcription used roughly 0.45 to 1 ug RNA and random hexamers. With immunoSEQ multiplex PCR, TCR beta CDR3 was amplified across 54 Vbeta and 13 Jbeta. TCRdb analysed the immunoSEQ multiplex PCR reads with MiXCR anew, one entry per CDR3 protein. Of 150,000 to 200,000 distinct CDR3 sequences in the sample, 85% to 95% are singletons; the top ten hold roughly 0.1%. Germline-derived CDR1 and CDR2 are DFQATT and SNEGSKA (reference sequence). The junction had 15 bases not matched to a gene; V was cut back by 6 bases and J by 7 bases. CDR3 length: 17 residues.

Sequenced: CD4+ T cells from PBMCs. The V gene is TRBV20-1, the J gene TRBJ2-1; TRBD2 matches at 13 bases. This clonotype was sampled from a human donor with multiple sclerosis. CDR3 nucleotides: TGCAGTGCAAGTGGGGGACTAGCGGGGCCCCTTGGAAATGAGCAGTTCTTC. Its protein product is CSASGGLAGPLGNEQFF.